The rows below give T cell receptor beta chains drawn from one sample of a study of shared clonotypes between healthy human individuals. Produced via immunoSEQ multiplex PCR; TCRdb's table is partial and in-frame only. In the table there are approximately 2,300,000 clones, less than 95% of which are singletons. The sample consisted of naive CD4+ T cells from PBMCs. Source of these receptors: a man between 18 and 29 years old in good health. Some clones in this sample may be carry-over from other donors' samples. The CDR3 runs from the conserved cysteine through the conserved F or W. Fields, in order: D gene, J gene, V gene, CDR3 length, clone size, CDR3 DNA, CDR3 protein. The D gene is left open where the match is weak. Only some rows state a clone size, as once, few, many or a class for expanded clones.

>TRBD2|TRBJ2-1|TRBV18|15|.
TGTGCCAGCTCACCCCTACTAGCGGACGACAATGAGCAGTTCTTC
CASSPLLADDNEQFF
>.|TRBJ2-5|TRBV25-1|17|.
TGTGCCAGCAGTGAATATCGTAGCGCAACTGGAGGAGAGACCCAGTACTTC
CASSEYRSATGGETQYF
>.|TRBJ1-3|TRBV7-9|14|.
TGTGCCAGCAGCCCTGACAGTAGTGGAAACACCATATATTTT
CASSPDSSGNTIYF
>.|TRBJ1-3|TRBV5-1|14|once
TGCGCCAGCAGCTTGGCGGGAGCTGGAAACACCATATATTTT
CASSLAGAGNTIYF
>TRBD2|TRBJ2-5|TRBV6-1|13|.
TGTGCCAGCATGGCTAGCGGGATGGGGACCCAGTACTTC
CASMASGMGTQYF
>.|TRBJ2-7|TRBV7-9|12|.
TGTGCCAGCAGCGTATATCCCTACGAGCAGTACTTC
CASSVYPYEQYF
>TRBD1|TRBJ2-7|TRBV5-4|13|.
TGTGCCAGCAGGGCGGGACAGGGAAACGAGCAGTACTTC
CASRAGQGNEQYF
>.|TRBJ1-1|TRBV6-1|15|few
TGTGCCATCAAAGGTATGGGGGCTGGTTTGACGGAAGCTTTCTTT
CAIKGMGAGLTEAFF
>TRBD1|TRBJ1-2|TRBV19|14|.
TGTGCCAGTACCGGGACAGTCTCTAACTATGGCTACACCTTC
CASTGTVSNYGYTF
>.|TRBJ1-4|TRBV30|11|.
TGTGCCTGGAGTATGGGAGAAAAACTGTTTTTT
CAWSMGEKLFF
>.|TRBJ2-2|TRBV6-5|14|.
TGTGCCAGCAAGCGAGGAACGAACACCGGGGAGCTGTTTTTT
CASKRGTNTGELFF
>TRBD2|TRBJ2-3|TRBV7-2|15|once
TGTGCCAGCAGCTTAGTAGCGGGAGAGTGGGATACGCAGTATTTT
CASSLVAGEWDTQYF
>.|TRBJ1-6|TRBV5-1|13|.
TGCGCCAGCAGTTCGGAACAGCATTCACCCCTCCACTTT
CASSSEQHSPLHF
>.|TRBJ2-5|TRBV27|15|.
TGTGCCAGCAGGCTACAGGGCCAAAAGGGAGAGACCCAGTACTTC
CASRLQGQKGETQYF
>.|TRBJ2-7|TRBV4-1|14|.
TGCGCCAGCAGCCAAGACAACAGGTTCTACGAGCAGTACTTC
CASSQDNRFYEQYF
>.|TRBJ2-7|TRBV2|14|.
TGTGCCAGCAGTCCCGACGAAATAACCTACGAGCAGTACTTC
CASSPDEITYEQYF
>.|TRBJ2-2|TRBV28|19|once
TGTGCCAGCAGTTTTCGTCTTTCCGGGAGTTCGGTAAACACCGGGGAGCTGTTTTTT
CASSFRLSGSSVNTGELFF
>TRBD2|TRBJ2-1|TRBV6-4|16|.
TGTGCCAGCAGTGACTCCGGGACTAGCGGGGCAAATGAGCAGTTCTTC
CASSDSGTSGANEQFF
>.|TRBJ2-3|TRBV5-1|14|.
TGCGCCAGCAGCTTGGCACCCGGGTCAGATACGCAGTATTTT
CASSLAPGSDTQYF
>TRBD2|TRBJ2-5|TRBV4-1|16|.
TGCGCCAGCAGCCTAGGACTAGCGGGAGGCAGTGAGACCCAGTACTTC
CASSLGLAGGSETQYF
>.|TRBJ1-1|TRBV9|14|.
TGTGCCAGCAGCGATCAGGGGTTGGGCACTGAAGCTTTCTTT
CASSDQGLGTEAFF
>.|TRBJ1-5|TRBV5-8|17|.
TGTGCCAGCAGCTCGACCCTATCGGAGGACCTCAATCAGCCCCAGCATTTT
CASSSTLSEDLNQPQHF
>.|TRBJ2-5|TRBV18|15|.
TGTGCCAGCTCAACGATAAGTGGGGCCCAAGAGACCCAGTACTTC
CASSTISGAQETQYF
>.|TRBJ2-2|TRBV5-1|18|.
TGCGCCAGCAGCTTGGAGGTCTTTTCAGGAAGCGGCACCGGGGAGCTGTTTTTT
CASSLEVFSGSGTGELFF
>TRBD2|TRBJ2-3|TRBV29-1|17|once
TGCAGCGTTCTGACTAGCGTCTCTACTTTCTACACAGATACGCAGTATTTT
CSVLTSVSTFYTDTQYF
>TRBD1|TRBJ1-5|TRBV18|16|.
TGTGCCAGCTCACCACCGTCCGCGGACAGGAACCAGCCCCAGCATTTT
CASSPPSADRNQPQHF
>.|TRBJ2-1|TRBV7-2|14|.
TGTGCCAGCAGCTTATCATTTGCGAATGGTGAGCAGTTCTTC
CASSLSFANGEQFF
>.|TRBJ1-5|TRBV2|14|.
TGTGCCAGCAGTGAATATGAGGGGGAGCAGCCCCAGCATTTT
CASSEYEGEQPQHF
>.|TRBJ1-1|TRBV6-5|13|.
TGTGCCAGCAGGCGAGTTTTTGACACTGAAGCTTTCTTT
CASRRVFDTEAFF
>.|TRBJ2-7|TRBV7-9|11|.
TGTGCCAGCAGTCCAGGGTACGAGCAGTACTTC
CASSPGYEQYF
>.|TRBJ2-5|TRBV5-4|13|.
TGTGCCAGCAGACGAGCTAGTGTAGAGACCCAGTACTTC
CASRRASVETQYF